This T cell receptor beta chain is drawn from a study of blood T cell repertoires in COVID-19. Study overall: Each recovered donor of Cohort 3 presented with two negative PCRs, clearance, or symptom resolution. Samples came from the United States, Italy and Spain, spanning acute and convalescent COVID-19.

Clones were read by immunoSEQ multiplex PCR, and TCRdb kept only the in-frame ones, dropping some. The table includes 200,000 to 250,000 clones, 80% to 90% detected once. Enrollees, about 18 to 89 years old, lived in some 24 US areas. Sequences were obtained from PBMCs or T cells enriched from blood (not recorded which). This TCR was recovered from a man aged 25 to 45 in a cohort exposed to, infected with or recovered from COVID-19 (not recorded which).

The CDR3 nucleotides are TGTGCCAGTAGTATCCGGACTAGCGGGAGAACAGATACGCAGTATTTT. This gives the protein CASSIRTSGRTDTQYF. The chain combines TRBV19 with TRBJ2-3, with 13 bases that match TRBD2. Germline V gives CDR1 LNHDA, CDR2 SQIVND (reference sequence). The V segment lost 3 bases and the J segment 3 bases; nucleotides outside the gene matches: 3. CDR3 length: 16 residues.